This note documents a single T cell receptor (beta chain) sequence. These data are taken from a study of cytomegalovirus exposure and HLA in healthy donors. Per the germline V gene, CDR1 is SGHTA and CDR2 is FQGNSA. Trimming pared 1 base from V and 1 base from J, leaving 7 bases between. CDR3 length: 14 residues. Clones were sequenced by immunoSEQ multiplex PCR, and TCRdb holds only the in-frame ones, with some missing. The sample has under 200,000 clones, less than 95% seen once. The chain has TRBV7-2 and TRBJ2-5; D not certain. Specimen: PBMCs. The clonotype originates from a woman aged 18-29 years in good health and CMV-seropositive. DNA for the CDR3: TGTGCCAGCAGCTTAGAATTCAGCCAAGAGACCCAGTACTTC. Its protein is CASSLEFSQETQYF. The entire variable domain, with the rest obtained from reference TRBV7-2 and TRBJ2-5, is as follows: GAGVSQSPSNKVTEKGKDVELRCDPISGHTALYWYRQSLGQGLEFLIYFQGNSAPDKSGLPSDRFSAERTGGSVSTLTIQRTQQEDSAVYLCASSLEFSQETQYFGPGTRLLVL.